A selection of T cell receptor beta chains follows, all from one sample in a study of OX40 agonist ivuxolimab in advanced cancers. TCRdb's table, derived via immunoSEQ multiplex PCR, lists solely in-frame clones and lacks some. The sample carries 65,000 to 70,000 clones, about four fifths recorded once. The sequences come from CD4+ or CD8+ T cells sorted from blood, collected in a trial of the OX40 agonist ivuxolimab. These receptors originate from an adult with an advanced solid tumor such as melanoma, head and neck, liver or kidney cancer. Both conserved end residues are part of each CDR3. Each record gives: clone size, J gene, CDR3 length, D gene, V gene, CDR3 DNA, CDR3 protein. A D gene is named only where the DNA matches it firmly. Size is omitted from some rows. Given values are once, few, many or a class for expanded clones.

size: -; J: TRBJ2-5; length: 13; D: TRBD2; V: TRBV6-5; DNA: TGTGCCAGCAGGGGGACTAGCGGGGAGACCCAGTACTTC; CDR3: CASRGTSGETQYF
size: -; J: TRBJ1-6; length: 14; D: -; V: TRBV18; DNA: TGTGCCAGCTCACCACCGGTCGGGTTCAGGGCCCTCCACTTT; CDR3: CASSPPVGFRALHF
size: -; J: TRBJ1-2; length: 13; D: TRBD1; V: TRBV2; DNA: TGTGCCAGCAGGGCGGGGACAGTCGGAGGCTACACCTTC; CDR3: CASRAGTVGGYTF
size: -; J: TRBJ2-3; length: 19; D: TRBD1; V: TRBV2; DNA: TGTGCCAGCAGTGCCCGACAGGGAAGTCGAGGACCTCTCACAGATACGCAGTATTTT; CDR3: CASSARQGSRGPLTDTQYF
size: once; J: TRBJ2-3; length: 16; D: TRBD2; V: TRBV5-4; DNA: TGTGCCAGCAGCTTGGGGACTAGCGCAGCCTCAGATACGCAGTATTTT; CDR3: CASSLGTSAASDTQYF
size: -; J: TRBJ2-3; length: 12; D: -; V: TRBV19; DNA: TGTGCCAGTAGTATCCCACGGAGTACGCAGTATTTT; CDR3: CASSIPRSTQYF
size: few; J: TRBJ2-3; length: 15; D: -; V: TRBV14; DNA: TGTGCCAGCAGCCTCCCCGGCCTCTACCCGGATACGCAGTATTTT; CDR3: CASSLPGLYPDTQYF
size: once; J: TRBJ2-5; length: 15; D: TRBD2; V: TRBV5-1; DNA: TGCGCCAGCAGCTATGGCGGGGGGCCTCAAGAGACCCAGTACTTC; CDR3: CASSYGGGPQETQYF
size: -; J: TRBJ2-1; length: 14; D: -; V: TRBV6-5; DNA: TGTGCCAGCAGTTACGTCCGGTTGCGAGGTGAGCAGTTCTTC; CDR3: CASSYVRLRGEQFF
size: -; J: TRBJ1-5; length: 15; D: -; V: TRBV2; DNA: TGTGCCAGCAGCCCAGGCCCTGGAGGCAATCAGCCCCAGCATTTT; CDR3: CASSPGPGGNQPQHF
size: once; J: TRBJ2-7; length: 15; D: -; V: TRBV5-1; DNA: TGCGCCAGCAGCTTGGATGCTGGTTGGGAAGGCGAGCAGTACTTC; CDR3: CASSLDAGWEGEQYF
size: -; J: TRBJ2-7; length: 14; D: -; V: TRBV4-1; DNA: TGCGCCAGCAGCCAAACCCGGGCAGGCTACGAGCAGTACTTC; CDR3: CASSQTRAGYEQYF